Following are 8 T cell receptor beta chains from one sample sequenced in a study of shared clonotypes between healthy human individuals. Using immunoSEQ multiplex PCR, the repertoire was profiled, and TCRdb retains in-frame clones only, with some absent. The sample consists of about 1.1 million clones, approximately 80% of them appearing once. Sequences were obtained from memory CD4+ T cells from PBMCs. Subset of the sample: CD45RA-negative fraction. Receptors were obtained from a man younger than 30 in good health. Some clones in this sample may be carry-over from other donors' samples.

The genes are TRBV5-6 and TRBJ2-1, with no clear D. V was clipped by 5 bases and J by 0 bases, with 12 bases between them. The germline gives CDR1 SGHDT, CDR2 YYEEEE. This CDR3 has 15 amino acids. CDR3 protein: CASRLDLGSYNEQFF. The CDR3 DNA follows: TGTGCCAGCAGACTGGACCTAGGCTCCTACAATGAGCAGTTCTTC.

V gene TRBV15 combines with J gene TRBJ2-7, with 11 bases fitting TRBD2. CDR3 length: 16 residues. Trimming cost V 0 bases and J 3 bases; bases outside gene matches: 4. Germline V lookup: CDR1 LNHNV, CDR2 YYDKDF (reference sequence). The CDR3 bases are TGTGCCACCAGCAGAGAAGCTAGCGGGAGGATCTACGAGCAGTACTTC. Its protein is CATSREASGRIYEQYF.

The chain uses TRBV11-2 and TRBJ2-1; a weak D match, TRBD1 (5 bases). CDR1 SGHAT and CDR2 FQNNGV come from the germline V gene. The V and J ends lost 4 bases and 1 base respectively, with 11 bases between them. The CDR3 runs to 15 residues. CDR3 DNA sequence: TGTGCCAGCAGCTCGCTTCAGGGTTCCTACAATGAGCAGTTCTTC. Protein product: CASSSLQGSYNEQFF.

This clone was seen once. Distinct nucleotide sequences in the sample also encode this CDR3. The rearrangement uses TRBV6-6 and TRBJ2-5; D gene unclear. Looked up from germline, CDR1 is MNHNY and CDR2 is SVGAGI (reference sequence). With 6 bases removed from V and 1 base from J, the gap between germline ends came to 3 bases. The CDR3 totals 11 residues. CDR3 loop: CASRLQETQYF. CDR3 nucleotide sequence: TGTGCCAGCAGACTCCAAGAGACCCAGTACTTC.

Points on this clone: Other DNA sequences in this sample translate to the same CDR3. This sequence joins TRBV19 and TRBJ1-2; 7 nucleotides match TRBD1. The CDR3 loop spans 15 amino acids. CDR1 is LNHDA, CDR2 SQIVND, per germline (reference sequence). V dropped 3 bases and J dropped 1; count of bases not matched to a gene: 5. In DNA form, the CDR3 reads TGTGCCAGTAGTATGACAGGGATCAGTAACTATGGCTACACCTTC. Its translation is CASSMTGISNYGYTF.

This rearrangement joins TRBV10-3 to TRBJ1-5; D is unresolved. Trimming stripped 3 bases from V and 7 bases from J, with 7 bases between. The CDR3 loop spans 12 amino acids. Germline V gives CDR1 ENHRY, CDR2 SYGVKD. The CDR3 loop reads CAISDNSQPQHF. The CDR3 DNA follows: TGTGCCATCAGTGACAACTCCCAGCCCCAGCATTTT.

V gene TRBV7-2 combines with J gene TRBJ2-7; D call uncertain. Trimming took off 5 bases at V and 4 bases at J, with 6 bases between the two ends. The germline CDR1 and CDR2 sequences are SGHTA and FQGNSA. This CDR3 region has 11 residues. CDR3 region: CASSRSYEQYF. CDR3 coding DNA: TGTGCCAGCAGCCGATCATACGAGCAGTACTTC.

This chain joins TRBV5-1 and TRBJ1-2, with TRBD1 matching over 9 bases. The CDR3 totals 16 residues. CDR1 and CDR2 (germline): SGHRS, YFSETQ. V dropped 3 bases and J dropped 3; count of bases not matched to a gene: 9. As DNA, the CDR3 is TGCGCCAGCAGCTCCAACGCGGGACAGGGCCACTATGGCTACACCTTC. Residues: CASSSNAGQGHYGYTF.